This TCR beta chain was identified during a study of cytomegalovirus exposure and HLA in healthy donors. Amplification used 60 Vbeta primers and 13 Jbeta primers. Here immunoSEQ multiplex PCR was the method, and the copy in TCRdb shows in-frame clones only, minus some. The table shows 150,000 to 200,000 clones, with 76% occurring only once. Study-wide results and limits: V- and J-gene trimming in TCR beta was tied to a missense DCLRE1C variant by an analysis performed later.

Germline CDR1 reads LNHDA; CDR2 reads SQIVND (reference sequence). V was shortened by 5 bases and J by 0 bases, with 19 bases between the two germline ends. This CDR3 region has 17 residues. With respect to this clone: The antigen is unknown.

The receptor was derived from a male donor in good health and CMV-seronegative. The chain combines TRBV19 with TRBJ1-2, with a tentative D call TRBD1 (5 bases). Material for sequencing was PBMCs. The CDR3 reads CASSPRRAGGTNYGYTF. CDR3 nucleotides: TGTGCCAGTAGTCCACGGCGGGCCGGGGGTACTAACTATGGCTACACCTTC.